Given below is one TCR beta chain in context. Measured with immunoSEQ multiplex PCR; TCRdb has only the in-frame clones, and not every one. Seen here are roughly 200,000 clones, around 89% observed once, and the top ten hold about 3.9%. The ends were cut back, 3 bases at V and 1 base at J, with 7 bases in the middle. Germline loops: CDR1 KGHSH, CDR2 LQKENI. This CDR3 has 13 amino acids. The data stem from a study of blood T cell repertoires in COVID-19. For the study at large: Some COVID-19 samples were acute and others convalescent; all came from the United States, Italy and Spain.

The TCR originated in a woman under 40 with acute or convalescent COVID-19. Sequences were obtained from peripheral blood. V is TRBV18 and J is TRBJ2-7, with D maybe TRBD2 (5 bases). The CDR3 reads CASSPGGSYEQYF. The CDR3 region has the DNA TGTGCCAGCTCACCGGGCGGGTCCTACGAGCAGTACTTC. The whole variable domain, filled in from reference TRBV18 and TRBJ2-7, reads NAGVMQNPRHLVRRRGQEARLRCSPMKGHSHVYWYRQLPEEGLKFMVYLQKENIIDESGMPKERFSAEFPKEGPSILRIQQVVRGDSAAYFCASSPGGSYEQYFGPGTRLTVT.